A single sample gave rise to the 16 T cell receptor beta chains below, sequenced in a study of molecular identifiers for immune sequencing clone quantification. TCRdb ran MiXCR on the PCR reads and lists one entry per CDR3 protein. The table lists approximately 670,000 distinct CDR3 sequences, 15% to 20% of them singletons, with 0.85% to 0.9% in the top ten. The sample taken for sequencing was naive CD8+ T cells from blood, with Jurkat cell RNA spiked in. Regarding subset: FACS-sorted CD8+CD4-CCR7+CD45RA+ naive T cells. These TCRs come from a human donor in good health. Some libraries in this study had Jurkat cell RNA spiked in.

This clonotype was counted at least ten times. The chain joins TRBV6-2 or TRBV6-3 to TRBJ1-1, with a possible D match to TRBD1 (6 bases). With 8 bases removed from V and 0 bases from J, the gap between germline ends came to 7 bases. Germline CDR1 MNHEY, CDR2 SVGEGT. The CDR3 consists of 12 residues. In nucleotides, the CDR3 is TGTGCCAGCGGGGGCATGAACACTGAAGCTTTCTTT. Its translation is CASGGMNTEAFF.

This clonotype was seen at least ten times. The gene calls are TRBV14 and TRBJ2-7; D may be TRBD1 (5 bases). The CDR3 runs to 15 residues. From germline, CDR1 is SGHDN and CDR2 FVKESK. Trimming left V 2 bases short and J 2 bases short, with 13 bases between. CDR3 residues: CASSQYGAGPYEQYF. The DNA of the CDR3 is TGTGCCAGCAGCCAATACGGAGCAGGGCCCTACGAGCAGTACTTC.

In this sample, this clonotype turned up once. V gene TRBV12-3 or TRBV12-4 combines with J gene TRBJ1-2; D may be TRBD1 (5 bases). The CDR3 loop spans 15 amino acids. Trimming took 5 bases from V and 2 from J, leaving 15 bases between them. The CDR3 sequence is CASSISPGLNYGYTF. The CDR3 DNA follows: TGTGCCAGCAGTATATCACCGGGACTAAACTATGGCTACACCTTC.

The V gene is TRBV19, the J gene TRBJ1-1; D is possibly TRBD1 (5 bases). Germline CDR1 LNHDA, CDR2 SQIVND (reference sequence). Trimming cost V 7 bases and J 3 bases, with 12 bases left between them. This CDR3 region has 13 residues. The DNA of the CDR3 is TGTGCCAGTACCCCAGGGTCCCACACTGAAGCTTTCTTT. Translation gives CASTPGSHTEAFF.

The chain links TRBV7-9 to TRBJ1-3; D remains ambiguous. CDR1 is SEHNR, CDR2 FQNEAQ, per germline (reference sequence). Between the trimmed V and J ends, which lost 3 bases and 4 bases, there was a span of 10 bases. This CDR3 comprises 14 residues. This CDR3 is CASSFPGRGNTIYF. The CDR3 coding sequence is TGTGCCAGCAGCTTCCCGGGCCGAGGAAACACCATATATTTT.

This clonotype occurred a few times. CDR3 sequence (DNA): TGTGCCAGCAGCTTAGGGGCAGGGGATTTCCTCTCTGGGGCCAACGTCCTGACTTTC. This encodes CASSLGAGDFLSGANVLTF. The rearrangement joins TRBV11-2 to TRBJ2-6; D possibly corresponds to TRBD1 (6 bases). The V gene lost 1 base and the J gene lost 0 bases, with 16 bases spanning the gap. The CDR3 is made up of 19 amino acids. CDR1 SGHAT and CDR2 FQNNGV come from the germline V gene.

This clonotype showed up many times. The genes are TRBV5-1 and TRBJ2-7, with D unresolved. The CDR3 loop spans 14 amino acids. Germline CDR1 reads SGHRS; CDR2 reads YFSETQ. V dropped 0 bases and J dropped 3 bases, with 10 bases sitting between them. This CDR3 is CASSLGVLNYEQYF. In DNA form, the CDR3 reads TGCGCCAGCAGCTTGGGGGTCCTAAACTACGAGCAGTACTTC.

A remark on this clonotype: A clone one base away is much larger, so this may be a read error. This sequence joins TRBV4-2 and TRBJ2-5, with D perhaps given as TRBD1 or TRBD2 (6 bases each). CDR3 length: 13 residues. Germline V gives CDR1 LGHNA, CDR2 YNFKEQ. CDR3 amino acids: CASSQRGQETRYF. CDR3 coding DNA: TGTGCCAGCAGCCAACGGGGGCAAGAGACCCGGTACTTC.

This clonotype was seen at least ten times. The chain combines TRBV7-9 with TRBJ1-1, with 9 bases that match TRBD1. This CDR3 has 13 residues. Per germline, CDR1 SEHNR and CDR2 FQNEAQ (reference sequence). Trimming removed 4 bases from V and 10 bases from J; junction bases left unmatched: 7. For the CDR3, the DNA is TGTGCCAGCAGCTCTCGGACAGGGGTGCTAGCTTTCTTT. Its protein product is CASSSRTGVLAFF.

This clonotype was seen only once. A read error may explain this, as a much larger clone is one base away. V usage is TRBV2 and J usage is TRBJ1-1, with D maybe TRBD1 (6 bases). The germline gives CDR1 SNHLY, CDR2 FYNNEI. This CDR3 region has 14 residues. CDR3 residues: CASREQGYGTEVFF. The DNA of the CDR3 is TGTGCCAGCAGGGAACAGGGTTATGGCACTGAAGTTTTCTTT.

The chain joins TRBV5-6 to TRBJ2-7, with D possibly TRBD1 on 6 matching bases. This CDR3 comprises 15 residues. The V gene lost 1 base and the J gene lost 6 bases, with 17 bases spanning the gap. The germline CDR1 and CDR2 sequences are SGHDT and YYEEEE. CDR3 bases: TGTGCCAGCAGCTTGACGACAGGATGGAATGCCGAGCAGTACTTC. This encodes CASSLTTGWNAEQYF.

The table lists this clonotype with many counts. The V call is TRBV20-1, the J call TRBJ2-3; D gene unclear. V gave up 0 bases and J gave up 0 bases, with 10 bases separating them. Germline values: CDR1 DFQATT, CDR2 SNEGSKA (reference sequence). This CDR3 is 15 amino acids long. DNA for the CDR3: TGCAGTGCTAGAGATTTTTGGCAAAGCACAGATACGCAGTATTTT. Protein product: CSARDFWQSTDTQYF.

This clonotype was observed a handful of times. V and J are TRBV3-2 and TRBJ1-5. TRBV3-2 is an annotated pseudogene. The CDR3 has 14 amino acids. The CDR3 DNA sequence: TGTGCCAGCACCAAGTTCCGTTGCAATCAGCCCCAGCATTTT. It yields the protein CASTKFRCNQPQHF.

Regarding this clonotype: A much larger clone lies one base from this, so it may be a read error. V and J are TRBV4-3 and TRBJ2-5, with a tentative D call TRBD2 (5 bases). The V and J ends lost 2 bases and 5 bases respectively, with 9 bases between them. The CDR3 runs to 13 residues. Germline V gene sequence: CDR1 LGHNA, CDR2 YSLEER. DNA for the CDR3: TGCGCCAGCAGCCAAAGCGGACGTGAGACCCAGTACTTC. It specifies CASSQSGRETQYF.

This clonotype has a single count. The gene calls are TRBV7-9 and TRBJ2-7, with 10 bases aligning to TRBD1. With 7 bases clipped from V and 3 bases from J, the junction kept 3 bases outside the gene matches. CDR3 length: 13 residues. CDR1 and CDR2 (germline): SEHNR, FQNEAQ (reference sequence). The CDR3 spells CASIRTGGYEQYF. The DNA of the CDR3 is TGTGCCAGCATACGGACAGGGGGCTACGAGCAGTACTTC.

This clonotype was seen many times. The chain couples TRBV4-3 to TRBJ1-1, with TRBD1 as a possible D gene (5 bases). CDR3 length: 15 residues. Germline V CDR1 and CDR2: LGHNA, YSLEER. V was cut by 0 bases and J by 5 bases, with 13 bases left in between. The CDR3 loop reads CASSQEGAGGTEAFF. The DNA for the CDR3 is TGCGCCAGCAGCCAAGAAGGCGCGGGGGGAACTGAAGCTTTCTTT.